This TCR beta chain was captured in a study of blood T cell repertoires in COVID-19. Study-wide background: Whether acute or convalescent, the COVID-19 samples came from the United States, Italy and Spain. PBMCs, B-cell-depleted T cells, or T cells provided the cDNA or gDNA that made up the material.

Authors' methods: Scientists estimated how many nucleated cells there were by amplifying reference gene primers. Clones were read by immunoSEQ multiplex PCR, and TCRdb kept only the in-frame ones, dropping some. The V and J calls and the clone size are those of that table, but D and trimming were determined from the DNA. Of about 240,000 clones listed, more than 70% are singletons. Per the germline V gene, CDR1 is KGHSH and CDR2 is LQKENI. The CDR3 runs to 16 residues. V was trimmed by 2 bases and J by 1 base, leaving 12 bases between them. The sequence was obtained from a man at least 80 years old with acute or convalescent COVID-19. The sequenced sample consisted of peripheral blood. The gene calls are TRBV18 and TRBJ1-5; D ambiguous. The DNA of the CDR3 is TGTGCCAGCTCACCAGAGGTGGGAGTGAGCAATCAGCCCCAGCATTTT. This sequence encodes CASSPEVGVSNQPQHF.